The 11 T cell receptor beta chains reported below all come from one sample, sequenced in a study of B cell selection in AIRE deficiency. Data came from immunoSEQ multiplex PCR; TCRdb stores just in-frame clones and leaves some out. The table has roughly 14,000 clones, around 93% seen once; the top ten hold approximately 0.99%. The regulatory T cell sort gate was CD4+CD25hiCD127low/negative. The sequenced sample was Tregs sorted from PBMCs. Every receptor here comes from a human donor with AIRE deficiency.

The chain is built from TRBV11-2 and TRBJ2-5, with 8 bases lining up with TRBD2. Trimming removed 5 bases from V and 5 bases from J; junction bases left unmatched: 7. The CDR3 covers 14 residues. The germline V gene encodes CDR1 SGHAT and CDR2 FQNNGV. The DNA for the CDR3 is TGTGCCAGCAGCCCCCGCGGGGGGTGGGAGACCCAGTACTTC. Translation: CASSPRGGWETQYF.

The gene calls are TRBV19 and TRBJ1-5; D remains ambiguous. Germline V gene lookup returns CDR1 LNHDA and CDR2 SQIVND (reference sequence). V was trimmed by 2 bases and J by 2 bases, leaving 4 bases between them. The CDR3 sequence is 13 residues long. This CDR3 reads CASSINGNQPQHF. CDR3 coding DNA: TGTGCCAGTAGTATAAACGGCAATCAGCCCCAGCATTTT. Filled out from reference TRBV19 and TRBJ1-5, the complete variable domain reads DGGITQSPKYLFRKEGQNVTLSCEQNLNHDAMYWYRQDPGQGLRLIYYSQIVNDFQKGDIAEGYSVSREKKESFPLTVTSAQKNPTAFYLCASSINGNQPQHFGDGTRLSIL.

The V call is TRBV15, the J call TRBJ2-4; tentative D call: TRBD1 (6 bases). The V end was cut by 5 bases, the J end by 1 base, with 15 bases between. The CDR3 consists of 16 residues. Germline loops: CDR1 LNHNV, CDR2 YYDKDF (reference sequence). In DNA, the CDR3 is TGTGCCACCAGCGGCACAGGGAATTTGGCCAAAAACATTCAGTACTTC. Protein product: CATSGTGNLAKNIQYF.

V usage is TRBV11-2 and J usage is TRBJ2-3, with a weak D call TRBD2 (6 bases). Trimming left V 2 bases short and J 0 bases short, with 21 bases between. This CDR3 region has 19 residues. The V gene's germline CDR1 is SGHAT and CDR2 FQNNGV. The CDR3 region is CASSLRTSPGLASTDTQYF. The CDR3 DNA reads TGTGCCAGCAGCTTAAGGACCTCACCGGGACTTGCTAGCACAGATACGCAGTATTTT.

The rearrangement joins TRBV5-1 to TRBJ2-3; perhaps D is TRBD1 or TRBD2 (7 bases each). Per the germline V gene, CDR1 is SGHRS and CDR2 is YFSETQ. V lost 7 bases to trimming and J lost 0 bases, with 12 bases between them. The CDR3 has 14 amino acids. The CDR3 nucleotides are TGCGCCAGCGGGGGGGACAGTAGCACAGATACGCAGTATTTT. Its translation: CASGGDSSTDTQYF.

The chain carries TRBV5-6 and TRBJ1-4; the D gene is possibly TRBD1 (5 bases). V was shortened by 0 bases and J by 5 bases, with 11 bases between the two germline ends. Germline values: CDR1 SGHDT, CDR2 YYEEEE. The CDR3 sequence is 15 residues long. The CDR3 DNA follows: TGTGCCAGCAGCTTGGCCAGGGAGGACAATGAAAAACTGTTTTTT. Amino acids: CASSLAREDNEKLFF. The complete variable domain, with remaining parts taken from reference TRBV5-6 and TRBJ1-4, reads DAGVTQSPTHLIKTRGQQVTLRCSPKSGHDTVSWYQQALGQGPQFIFQYYEEEERQRGNFPDRFSGHQFPNYSSELNVNALLLGDSALYLCASSLAREDNEKLFFGSGTQLSVL.

The rearrangement uses TRBV7-2 and TRBJ2-1, with TRBD2 matching 8 bases. The CDR3 length is 16 residues. After removal of 6 bases from V and 0 bases from J, the junction contained 7 bases not matched to a gene. CDR1 and CDR2 (germline): SGHTA, FQGNSA. CDR3: CASSRISGNSYNEQFF. The CDR3 DNA follows: TGTGCCAGCAGTCGTATTAGCGGGAACTCCTACAATGAGCAGTTCTTC.

The V and J genes are TRBV6-5 and TRBJ2-7; a weak D match, TRBD1 (6 bases). The CDR3 sequence is 13 residues long. CDR1 is MNHEY and CDR2 is SVGAGI in the germline V gene. The ends were cut back, 5 bases at V and 1 base at J, with 9 bases in the middle. The CDR3 spells CASSGRGSYEQYF. The DNA for the CDR3 is TGTGCCAGCAGTGGCAGGGGATCCTACGAGCAGTACTTC.

The CDR3 DNA reads as TGTGCCAGCAGCCAAAGGTTAGCGGGAGGTCTAACGCAGTATTTT. As protein: CASSQRLAGGLTQYF. The chain combines TRBV6-1 with TRBJ2-3, with 10 bases fitting TRBD2. Germline V CDR1 and CDR2: MNHNS, SASEGT. This CDR3 has 15 amino acids. V shed 6 bases and J 9 bases; nucleotides not matched to a gene: 12.

This clone was recorded once. The chain uses TRBV5-1 and TRBJ2-3; the D call may be TRBD1 or TRBD2 (5 bases each). Germline-derived CDR1 and CDR2 are SGHRS and YFSETQ. The CDR3 is 17 amino acids. V was cut by 4 bases and J by 2 bases, with 20 bases left in between. CDR3 amino acids: CASSPSIGGAPTDTQYF. For the CDR3, the DNA is TGCGCCAGCAGCCCATCTATTGGGGGTGCCCCCACAGATACGCAGTATTTT.

The CDR3 bases are TGTGCCAGCAGGTACTCGGGGGGTCCGTCTCAGCCCCAGCATTTT. Protein: CASRYSGGPSQPQHF. This sequence joins TRBV28 and TRBJ1-5, with TRBD1 as a possible D gene (5 bases). The CDR3 has 15 residues. V lost 6 bases, J lost 6 bases, and 18 bases lay in between. Germline CDR1 MDHEN, CDR2 SYDVKM.